This T cell receptor beta chain derives from a study of CD8 T cells in Susac syndrome. In blood CD8+ and CD4+ T cells, TCR beta underwent sequencing. TEMRA cells were FACS-enriched, and CD8+ and CD4+ T cells were isolated negatively. Notes on this clonotype: Its antigen is currently unknown.

An input of roughly 0.45 to 1 ug of RNA was subjected to reverse transcription using random hexamers. An immunoSEQ multiplex PCR amplified TCR beta CDR3 over 54 Vbeta and 13 Jbeta. TCRdb used MiXCR to reprocess the immunoSEQ multiplex PCR reads, holding one entry per CDR3 protein. The data show about 200,000 distinct CDR3 sequences, 95% seen once. The study's findings and limits: Individuals included in the TCR sequencing and HLA analysis were acknowledged by the study to be relatively few in number.

This TCR was sampled from a human donor in good health. The material sequenced was CD4+ T cells from PBMCs.

This chain's CDR3 is CASSSYTGELFF. CDR3 in DNA: TGTGCCAGCTCATCGTACACCGGGGAGCTGTTTTTT. This sequence joins TRBV18 and TRBJ2-2; D gene ambiguous. The V and J ends lost 5 bases and 3 bases respectively, with 4 bases between them. Germline CDR1 KGHSH, CDR2 LQKENI. CDR3 size: 12 residues.